Each of the 6 T cell receptor beta chains below was sequenced from the same sample in a study of T cells in Graves' hyperthyroidism and ophthalmopathy (dated by TCRdb to 2018 to 2020). Preparation of the library involved multiplex PCR. For sequencing, an Illumina HiSeq 2000 was employed. TCR beta CDR3 regions were amplified from RNA transcripts. A first-round RT-PCR of the TCR CDR3 used the HTBI primer set with the Qiagen OneStep RT-PCR kit. TCRdb applied fastp at Q25 and MiXCR to the public reads, then kept only in-frame beta chains. Rows with a matching CDR3 protein are joined into one entry that keeps the most common DNA and genes. Recorded for this sample are under 750,000 distinct CDR3 sequences; around 20% of them occurred a single time. In total, the top ten clones hold about a sixth of the sample. The specimen sequenced was blood. These receptors all stem from a woman aged 50 to 60 with Graves' hyperthyroidism that later progressed to Graves' ophthalmopathy.

The chain is built from TRBV19 and TRBJ1-5, with 7 bases aligning to TRBD1. The CDR3 is 16 amino acids. In germline, CDR1 is LNHDA, CDR2 SQIVND (reference sequence). The junction had 11 bases not matched to a gene; V was cut back by 5 bases and J by 4 bases. In DNA, the CDR3 is TGTGCCAGTAGTGTGCCCCCGGACAGGCGGAATCAGCCCCAGCATTTT. Protein sequence: CASSVPPDRRNQPQHF.

This clonotype was detected many times. This chain connects TRBV3-1 to TRBJ1-2; D remains ambiguous. CDR3 length: 15 amino acids. V was shortened by 0 bases and J by 3 bases, with 11 bases between the two germline ends. Germline assignment: CDR1 LGHDT and CDR2 YNNKEL (reference sequence). CDR3 protein: CASSQDQGLYYGYTF. CDR3 coding DNA: TGTGCCAGCAGCCAAGATCAAGGCTTATACTATGGCTACACCTTC.

This clonotype was recorded many times. The rearrangement uses TRBV11-2 and TRBJ1-1; no definite D call. This CDR3 is built from 15 residues. The germline V gene encodes CDR1 SGHAT and CDR2 FQNNGV. V lost 7 bases, J lost 0 bases, and 15 bases lay in between. The CDR3: CASTETGQLNTEAFF. The CDR3 DNA reads TGTGCCAGCACCGAGACCGGGCAGCTGAACACTGAAGCTTTCTTT.

This clonotype was recorded at least ten times. The chain carries TRBV7-8 and TRBJ2-3; a weak D match, TRBD2 (5 bases). This CDR3 has 16 residues. CDR1 and CDR2 from the germline V gene are SGHVS and FQNEAQ. The V and J ends lost 5 bases and 1 base respectively, with 16 bases between them. CDR3 coding DNA: TGTGCCAGCAGCCCACGGGATACAGCACGCACAGATACGCAGTATTTT. Translating it yields CASSPRDTARTDTQYF.

In its sample, this clonotype was seen many times. J is TRBJ2-5 and V is TRBV12-3 or TRBV12-4; D perhaps matches TRBD1 (6 bases). The CDR3 loop spans 14 amino acids. The germline V and J ends were trimmed by 6 bases and 4 bases, with 15 bases remaining between them. As DNA, the CDR3 is TGTGCCAGCAGCTCCGGGACAACTGGAGAGACCCAGTACTTC. It translates to CASSSGTTGETQYF.

The chain employs TRBV27 and TRBJ1-4; possible D gene TRBD1, 6 bases. The germline V gene has CDR1 MNHEY and CDR2 SMNVEV (reference sequence). The CDR3 runs to 17 residues. Trimming cost V 5 bases and J 7 bases, with 23 bases left between them. The CDR3 is CASSQSSVWGRGEKLFF. The CDR3 coding sequence is TGTGCCAGCAGTCAGTCCTCGGTTTGGGGGCGGGGTGAAAAACTGTTTTTT.